This T cell receptor (beta chain) emerged from a study of human T cells and chemical hapten exposure. Study context: Diagnoses of alopecia areata, totalis or universalis occurred in mostly female patients. Study findings and constraints: Controls had significantly fewer large CDR3 similarity clusters than were formed by expanded TCRs.

Authors' methods: A typical sample had some 96,000 TCRs, with roughly 23,224 to 690,600 overall. MiXCR, applied by TCRdb to the RACE reads, yields one record per CDR3 protein. It is TCRdb's table, rather than the study itself, that gives the V and J calls and clone size. There are 80,000 to 100,000 distinct CDR3 sequences in the sample; approximately 11% occur only once, and approximately 1.1% lies in the top ten. Germline CDR1 and CDR2: SNHLY and FYNNEI. The CDR3 has 15 residues. V dropped 6 bases and J dropped 3; count of bases not matched to a gene: 4. Time point reported: patch test 3, about 24 weeks after DPC sensitization. Treatment meaning: therapeutic diphenylcyclopropenone sensitization with weekly scalp DPC. Blood collection took place prior to placing each patch test. At least ten counts were recorded for this clonotype. Its specificity is unknown.

V gene TRBV2 combines with J gene TRBJ2-1; TRBD2 matches 11 bases. The clonotype was recovered from a woman in her twenties or thirties with alopecia areata. Some clones in this sample may be carry-over from other donors' samples. The material sequenced was whole blood, taken in connection with sensitization to the hapten diphenylcyclopropenone (DPC). The CDR3 DNA reads as TGTGCCAGCAGGGTAACTAGCGGGAGCTACAATGAGCAGTTCTTC. Translation: CASRVTSGSYNEQFF.